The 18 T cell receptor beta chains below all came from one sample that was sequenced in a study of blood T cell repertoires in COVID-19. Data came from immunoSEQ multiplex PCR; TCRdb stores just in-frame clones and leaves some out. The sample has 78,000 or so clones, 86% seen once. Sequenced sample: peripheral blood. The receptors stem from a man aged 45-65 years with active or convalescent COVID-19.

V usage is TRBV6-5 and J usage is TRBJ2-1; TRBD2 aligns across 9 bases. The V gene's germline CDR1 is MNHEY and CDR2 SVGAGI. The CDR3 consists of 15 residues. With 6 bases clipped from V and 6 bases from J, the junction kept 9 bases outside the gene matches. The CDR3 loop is CASRPSGGWGNEQFF. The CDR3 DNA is TGTGCCAGCAGACCCAGCGGGGGGTGGGGCAATGAGCAGTTCTTC.

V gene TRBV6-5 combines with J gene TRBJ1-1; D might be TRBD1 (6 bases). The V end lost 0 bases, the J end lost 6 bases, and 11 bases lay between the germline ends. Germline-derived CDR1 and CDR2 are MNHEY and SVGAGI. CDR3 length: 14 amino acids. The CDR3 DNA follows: TGTGCCAGCAGTTACTCTTACAGGGACGCTGAAGCTTTCTTT. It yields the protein CASSYSYRDAEAFF.

As DNA, the CDR3 is TGTGCCACGTCTGGTGGGGGGGGCCAAGAGACCCAGTACTTC. Translating gives CATSGGGGQETQYF. V gene TRBV10-3 combines with J gene TRBJ2-5; 7 nucleotides align to TRBD2. Unmatched junction bases numbered 9, after V lost 10 bases and J lost 1 base. This CDR3 comprises 14 residues. The germline CDR1 and CDR2 sequences are ENHRY and SYGVKD.

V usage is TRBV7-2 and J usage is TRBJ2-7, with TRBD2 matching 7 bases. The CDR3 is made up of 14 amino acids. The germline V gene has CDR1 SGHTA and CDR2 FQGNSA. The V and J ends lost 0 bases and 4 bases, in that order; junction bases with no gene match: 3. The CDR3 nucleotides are TGTGCCAGCAGCTTAGCCAGCGGGGAGTACGAGCAGTACTTC. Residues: CASSLASGEYEQYF.

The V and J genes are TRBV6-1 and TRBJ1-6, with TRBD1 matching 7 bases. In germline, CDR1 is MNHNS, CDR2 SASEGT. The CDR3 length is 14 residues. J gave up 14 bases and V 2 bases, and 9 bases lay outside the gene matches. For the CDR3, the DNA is TGTGCCAGCAGTGAAACCGGACAGGTGGGAACCCTCCACTTT. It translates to CASSETGQVGTLHF.

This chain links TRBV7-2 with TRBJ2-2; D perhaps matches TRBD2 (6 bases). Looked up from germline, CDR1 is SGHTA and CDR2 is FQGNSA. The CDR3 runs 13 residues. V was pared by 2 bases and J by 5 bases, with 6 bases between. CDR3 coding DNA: TGTGCCAGCAGCTTACTAGCGACCGGGGAGCTGTTTTTT. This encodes CASSLLATGELFF.

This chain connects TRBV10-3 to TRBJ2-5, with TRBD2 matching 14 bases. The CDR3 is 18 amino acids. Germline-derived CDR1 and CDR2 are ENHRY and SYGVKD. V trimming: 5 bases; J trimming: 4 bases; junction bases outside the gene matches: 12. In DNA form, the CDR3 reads TGTGCCATCAGTCGGACTAGCGGGGGGAGAGAGAGTAGAGAGACCCAGTACTTC. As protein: CAISRTSGGRESRETQYF.

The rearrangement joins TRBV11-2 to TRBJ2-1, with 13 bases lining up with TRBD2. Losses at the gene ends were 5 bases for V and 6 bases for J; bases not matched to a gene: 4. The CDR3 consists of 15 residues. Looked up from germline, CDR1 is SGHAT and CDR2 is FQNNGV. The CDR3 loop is CASSPGLAGVNEQFF. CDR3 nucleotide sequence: TGTGCCAGCAGCCCCGGACTAGCGGGGGTCAATGAGCAGTTCTTC. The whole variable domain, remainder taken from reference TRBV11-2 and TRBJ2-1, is EAGVAQSPRYKIIEKRQSVAFWCNPISGHATLYWYQQILGQGPKLLIQFQNNGVVDDSQLPKDRFSAERLKGVDSTLKIQPAKLEDSAVYLCASSPGLAGVNEQFFGPGTRLTVL.

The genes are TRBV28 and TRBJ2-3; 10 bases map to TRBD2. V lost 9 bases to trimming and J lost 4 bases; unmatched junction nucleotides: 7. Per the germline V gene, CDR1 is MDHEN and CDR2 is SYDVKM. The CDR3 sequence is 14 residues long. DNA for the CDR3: TGTGCCAGTAACCAGCGGGGGGGCGCAGATACGCAGTATTTT. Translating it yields CASNQRGGADTQYF. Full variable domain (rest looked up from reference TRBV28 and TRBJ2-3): DVKVTQSSRYLVKRTGEKVFLECVQDMDHENMFWYRQDPGLGLRLIYFSYDVKMKEKGDIPEGYSVSREKKERFSLILESASTNQTSMYLCASNQRGGADTQYFGPGTRLTVL.

CDR3 nucleotides: TGTGCCAGCAGCCCTATTCAGGGGGATTCTAGCAATCAGCCCCAGCATTTT. It encodes CASSPIQGDSSNQPQHF. The chain joins TRBV7-9 to TRBJ1-5, with 7 bases identical to TRBD1. V lost 5 bases, J lost 0 bases, and 10 bases stayed unmatched. This CDR3 comprises 17 residues. The V gene's germline CDR1 is SEHNR and CDR2 FQNEAQ (reference sequence).

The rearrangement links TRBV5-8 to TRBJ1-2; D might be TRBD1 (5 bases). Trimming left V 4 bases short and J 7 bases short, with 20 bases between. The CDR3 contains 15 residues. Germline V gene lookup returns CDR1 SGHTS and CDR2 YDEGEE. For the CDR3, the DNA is TGTGCCAGCAGCCGCGGGTGGGGGTCGACTAGTGGCTACACCTTC. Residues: CASSRGWGSTSGYTF.

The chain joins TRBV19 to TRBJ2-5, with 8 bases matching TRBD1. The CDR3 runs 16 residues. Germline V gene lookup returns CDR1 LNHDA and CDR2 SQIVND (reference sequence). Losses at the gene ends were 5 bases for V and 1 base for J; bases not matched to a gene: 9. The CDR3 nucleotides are TGTGCCAGTAGTGACTGGACAGGGATGGGCCAAGAGACCCAGTACTTC. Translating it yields CASSDWTGMGQETQYF.

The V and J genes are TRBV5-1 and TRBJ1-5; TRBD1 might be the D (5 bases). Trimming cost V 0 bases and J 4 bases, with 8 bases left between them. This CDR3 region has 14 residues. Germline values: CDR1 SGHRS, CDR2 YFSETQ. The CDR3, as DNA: TGCGCCAGCAGCTTGGAAGGGGTGAATCAGCCCCAGCATTTT. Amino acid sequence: CASSLEGVNQPQHF.

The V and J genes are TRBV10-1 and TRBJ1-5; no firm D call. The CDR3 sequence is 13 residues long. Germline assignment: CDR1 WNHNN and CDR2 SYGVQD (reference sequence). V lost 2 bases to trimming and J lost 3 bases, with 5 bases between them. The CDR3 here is CASSEQDNQPQHF. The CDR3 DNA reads TGCGCCAGCAGTGAGCAGGACAATCAGCCCCAGCATTTT.

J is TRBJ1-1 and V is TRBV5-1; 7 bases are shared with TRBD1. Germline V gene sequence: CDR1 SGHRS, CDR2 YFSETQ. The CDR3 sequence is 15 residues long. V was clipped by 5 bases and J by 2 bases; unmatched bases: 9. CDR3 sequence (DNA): TGCGCCAGCAGTTCCGGGACAGTGGATAACACTGAAGCTTTCTTT. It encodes CASSSGTVDNTEAFF.

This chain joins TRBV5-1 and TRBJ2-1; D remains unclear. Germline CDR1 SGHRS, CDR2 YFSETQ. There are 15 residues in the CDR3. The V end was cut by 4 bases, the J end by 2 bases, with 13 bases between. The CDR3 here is CASSLDGRPYNEQFF. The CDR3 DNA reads TGCGCCAGCAGCCTGGATGGGCGCCCCTACAATGAGCAGTTCTTC.

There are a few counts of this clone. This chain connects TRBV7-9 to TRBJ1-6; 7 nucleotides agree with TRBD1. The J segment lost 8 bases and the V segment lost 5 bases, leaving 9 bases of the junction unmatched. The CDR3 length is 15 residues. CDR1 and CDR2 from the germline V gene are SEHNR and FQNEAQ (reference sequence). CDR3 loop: CASSPAGTAYSPLHF. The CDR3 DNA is TGTGCCAGCAGCCCCGCGGGGACAGCGTATTCACCCCTCCACTTT.

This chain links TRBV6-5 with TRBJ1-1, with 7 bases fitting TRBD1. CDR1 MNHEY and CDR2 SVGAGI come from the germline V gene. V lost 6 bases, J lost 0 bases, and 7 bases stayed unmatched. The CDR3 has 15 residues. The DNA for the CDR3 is TGTGCCAGCAGAAGGAAGGGACAGATGAACACTGAAGCTTTCTTT. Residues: CASRRKGQMNTEAFF.